These 8 T cell receptor beta chains share one sample of origin, sequenced in a study of cytomegalovirus exposure and HLA in healthy donors. Amplification used 60 Vbeta primers and 13 Jbeta primers. Method: immunoSEQ multiplex PCR; TCRdb's copy keeps in-frame clones and lacks some. The table has about 140,000 clones, more than 60% seen once. The sample consisted of PBMCs. The origin of the receptors is a young man in good health and CMV-seropositive.

V usage is TRBV10-2 and J usage is TRBJ2-7; D might be TRBD1 (6 bases). CDR3 size: 15 residues. Trimming removed 8 bases from V and 4 bases from J, with 21 bases in between. The germline gives CDR1 WSHSY, CDR2 SAAADI. CDR3 sequence: CASHAGQLGVYEQYF. CDR3 in DNA: TGCGCCAGCCACGCTGGACAGCTTGGGGTTTACGAGCAGTACTTC.

The chain joins TRBV19 to TRBJ2-1, with a tentative D call TRBD2 (6 bases). Germline V lookup: CDR1 LNHDA, CDR2 SQIVND (reference sequence). The ends were cut back, 7 bases at V and 1 base at J, with 11 bases in the middle. This CDR3 spans 14 amino acids. CDR3 nucleotides: TGTGCCAGTACCGAGGGACTTTCCTACAATGAGCAGTTCTTC. This encodes CASTEGLSYNEQFF.

The chain joins TRBV6-5 to TRBJ1-1, with D unresolved. Between the trimmed V and J ends, which lost 5 bases and 1 base, there was a span of 14 bases. The CDR3 loop spans 15 amino acids. Germline loops: CDR1 MNHEY, CDR2 SVGAGI. The CDR3 here is CASSRRDTENTEAFF. The CDR3 region has the DNA TGTGCCAGCAGTCGCCGCGATACAGAGAACACTGAAGCTTTCTTT.

V gene TRBV6-8 combines with J gene TRBJ2-3; TRBD2 matches 9 bases. J was trimmed by 2 bases and V by 6 bases; bases with no gene match: 6. Germline V lookup: CDR1 MNHGY, CDR2 SAAAGT. The CDR3 covers 15 residues. The CDR3 region is CASRETSGFTDTQYF. In nucleotides, the CDR3 is TGTGCCAGCAGAGAAACTAGCGGGTTCACAGATACGCAGTATTTT.

The CDR3 sequence: CASSEASEGLSYEQYF. The CDR3 DNA follows: TGTGCCAGCAGTGAAGCGTCTGAGGGTCTCTCCTACGAGCAGTACTTC. The V and J genes are TRBV6-1 and TRBJ2-7, with D tentatively TRBD2 (5 bases). V was pared by 0 bases and J by 0 bases, with 12 bases between. CDR3 length: 16 amino acids. Looked up from germline, CDR1 is MNHNS and CDR2 is SASEGT.

In regard to this clone: One end of the junction fails to match germline, which may point to a read error. V usage is TRBV7-9 and J usage is TRBJ2-5; D call uncertain. This CDR3 has 12 residues. The germline V gene has CDR1 SEHNR and CDR2 FQNEAQ (reference sequence). For the CDR3, the DNA is TGTTCCAGCAGCTTGTATATGGAGACCCAGTACTTC. Translated: CSSSLYMETQYF. Combining the CDR3 with reference TRBV7-9 and TRBJ2-5 gives the whole variable domain DTGVSQNPRHKITKRGQNVTFRCDPISEHNRLYWYRQTLGQGPEFLTYFQNEAQLEKSRLLSDRFSAERPKGSFSTLEIQRTEQGDSAMYLCSSSLYMETQYFGPGTRLLVL.

V gene TRBV11-2 combines with J gene TRBJ2-7; 9 positions match TRBD1. The germline V gene encodes CDR1 SGHAT and CDR2 FQNNGV. J gave up 4 bases and V 5 bases, and 6 bases lay outside the gene matches. CDR3 size: 14 residues. The CDR3 loop reads CASSKTGGMYEQYF. The DNA for the CDR3 is TGTGCCAGCAGCAAGACAGGGGGTATGTACGAGCAGTACTTC. Combining the CDR3 with reference TRBV11-2 and TRBJ2-7 gives the whole variable domain EAGVAQSPRYKIIEKRQSVAFWCNPISGHATLYWYQQILGQGPKLLIQFQNNGVVDDSQLPKDRFSAERLKGVDSTLKIQPAKLEDSAVYLCASSKTGGMYEQYFGPGTRLTVT.

The chain uses TRBV10-2 and TRBJ2-7; D possibly corresponds to TRBD2 (6 bases). The CDR3 has 15 residues. V dropped 7 bases and J dropped 4 bases, with 20 bases sitting between them. Germline loops: CDR1 WSHSY, CDR2 SAAADI. The CDR3 is CASTPPGGSRYEQYF. The CDR3 region has the DNA TGCGCCAGCACTCCTCCCGGAGGGTCAAGATACGAGCAGTACTTC.